Detailed here is one T cell receptor (beta chain). The antigen is undetermined. The data stem from a study of siplizumab effects on memory and regulatory T cells. Study-wide results and limits: Assignment of a naive or memory phenotype failed for roughly 75-95% of the proliferating CD4+ or CD8+ clones. Significant reduction of alloreactive sequences traceable to unstimulated CD4+ memory cells was observed with siplizumab. There appeared to be greater diversity in naive T cells than in memory cells, and naive T cells seemed major contributors to the alloresponse.

Around 91,000 TCR templates underwent assay in every sample. Sequenced by immunoSEQ multiplex PCR; TCRdb stores in-frame clones only, minus some. Of tens of thousands of clones listed, around 93% are singletons. Germline V gene sequence: CDR1 SGHKS, CDR2 YYEKEE (reference sequence). CDR3 length: 13 amino acids. V was clipped by 0 bases and J by 4 bases, with 5 bases between them. The rearrangement links TRBV5-5 to TRBJ2-1; D gene ambiguous. Sequenced material: CD8+ T cells sorted from blood. This sequence originates from a human donor in good health. For the CDR3, the DNA is TGTGCCAGCAGCTTGGGGGGTTACAATGAGCAGTTCTTC. The encoded protein is CASSLGGYNEQFF.